The 3 T cell receptor beta chains reported below all come from one sample, sequenced in a study of response to subunit inactivated influenza vaccine. TCRdb analysed the RT-PCR reads with MiXCR anew, one entry per CDR3 protein. The sample gives around 540,000 distinct CDR3 sequences, roughly 12% of which show up once; roughly 10% is in the top ten. The material sequenced was PBMCs from blood, taken on the day of vaccination. These receptors all come from a man aged 45 to 65 who received an inactivated influenza vaccine.

V is TRBV28 and J is TRBJ2-7; 8 bases line up with TRBD1. The germline V gene has CDR1 MDHEN and CDR2 SYDVKM. This CDR3 is 15 amino acids long. Trimming cost V 4 bases and J 1 base; bases outside gene matches: 6. CDR3 region: CASSSYRGRSYEQYF. DNA for the CDR3: TGTGCCAGCAGTTCCTACAGGGGGAGGTCCTACGAGCAGTACTTC.

This clonotype was recorded a few times. This chain connects TRBV27 to TRBJ2-7, with 8 positions matching TRBD1. The V gene's germline CDR1 is MNHEY and CDR2 SMNVEV (reference sequence). Trimming at V came to 4 bases and at J to 7 bases, leaving 6 bases not matched to a gene. The CDR3 has 13 amino acids. This chain's CDR3 is CASSSGGRSEQYF. The DNA of the CDR3 is TGTGCCAGCAGTTCAGGGGGCCGCTCGGAGCAGTACTTC.

This clonotype has more than one count but fewer than ten. The rearrangement uses TRBV18 and TRBJ2-7; D uncertain. Germline V CDR1 and CDR2: KGHSH, LQKENI. Trimming took off 6 bases at V and 6 bases at J, with 15 bases between the two ends. This CDR3 comprises 13 residues. CDR3 region: CASSIGADIEQYF. CDR3 coding DNA: TGTGCCAGCTCTATCGGCGCCGATATCGAGCAGTACTTC.